The clone carrying this T cell receptor (beta chain) was picked up a small number of times. Its antigen is not known. Germline assignment: CDR1 MGHDK and CDR2 SYGVNS. Trimming removed 5 bases at V and 2 bases at J, with 6 bases between. The CDR3 has 12 amino acids. The source of the sample is a study of cytomegalovirus exposure and HLA in healthy donors. Whole-study findings and limits: Reports credit the classifier with highly specific, highly sensitive diagnosis of cytomegalovirus status.

Profiled with immunoSEQ multiplex PCR; TCRdb holds only in-frame clones, not every one. The table includes about 220,000 clones, about 87% detected once. The sequencing sample was made of PBMCs. The genes are TRBV25-1 and TRBJ1-2, with D perhaps TRBD1 (5 bases). The source is a man aged 18 to 29 in good health and CMV-seronegative. The CDR3 here is CASSKGNYGYTF. The CDR3 DNA reads as TGTGCCAGCAGTAAGGGGAACTATGGCTACACCTTC.